This T cell receptor (beta chain) was captured in a study of blood T cell repertoires in COVID-19. At the level of the study: Donors in the United States, Italy and Spain gave samples during acute or convalescent COVID-19. Nucleic acid was either cDNA or gDNA, and it came from T cells, B-cell-depleted T cells, or PBMCs.

CDR3 length: 13 residues. V was cut by 4 bases and J by 8 bases, with 14 bases left in between. Germline CDR1 and CDR2: LGHNA and YNFKEQ. Source study methods: Scientists estimated how many nucleated cells there were by amplifying reference gene primers. The repertoire was sequenced with immunoSEQ multiplex PCR; TCRdb's copy has only in-frame clones and lacks some. That table is the source of V, J and clone size, and D and trimming were worked out from the DNA. Among hundreds of thousands of clones listed, around 87% were seen once. Patients in Seattle were enrolled during active infection, then followed longitudinally.

The chain uses TRBV4-2 and TRBJ1-2; D is uncertain. The sample was peripheral blood. The clonotype comes from a woman aged 55-75 years with COVID-19, enrolled during active disease. The CDR3 sequence: CASSPPQMGGYTF. Here the CDR3 DNA reads TGTGCCAGCAGCCCCCCCCAGATGGGCGGCTACACCTTC.